These 6 T cell receptor beta chains originate from one sample sequenced in a study of T cell repertoires in cytomegalovirus infection. Using its own MiXCR run on the reads, TCRdb lists one record per CDR3 protein. Of some 450,000 distinct CDR3 sequences listed, roughly a third were seen once; the top ten hold approximately 13%. Input material: PBMCs. The receptors shown here come from a human donor in good health (CMV status not recorded). Some clones in this sample may be carry-over from other donors' samples.

This clonotype turned up a few times. V is TRBV4-1 and J is TRBJ2-7, with D possibly being TRBD1 (5 bases). Germline assignment: CDR1 MGHRA and CDR2 YSYEKL. There are 14 residues in the CDR3. V was trimmed by 1 base and J by 4 bases, leaving 11 bases between them. The CDR3 DNA reads TGCGCCAGCAGCCAAGTTCCAGGGCCGTACGAGCAGTACTTC. As protein: CASSQVPGPYEQYF.

This clonotype showed up many times. The gene calls are TRBV6-1 and TRBJ1-5, with 8 bases that match TRBD1. With 5 bases clipped from V and 5 bases from J, the junction kept 5 bases outside the gene matches. The V gene's germline CDR1 is MNHNS and CDR2 SASEGT. The CDR3 extends over 14 amino acids. CDR3 coding DNA: TGTGCCAGCAGTTGGACAGGGTCCGATCAGCCCCAGCATTTT. Translated: CASSWTGSDQPQHF.

There are a few counts of this clonotype. This rearrangement joins TRBV7-2 to TRBJ2-2; D possibly matches TRBD1 or TRBD2 (5 bases each). The V gene's germline CDR1 is SGHTA and CDR2 FQGNSA. This CDR3 is built from 16 residues. The germline V and J ends were trimmed by 1 base and 3 bases, with 12 bases remaining between them. CDR3 sequence (DNA): TGTGCCAGCAGCTTAGTTATGGGGGTGGACACCGGGGAGCTGTTTTTT. It specifies CASSLVMGVDTGELFF. The complete variable domain, with remaining parts taken from reference TRBV7-2 and TRBJ2-2, reads GAGVSQSPSNKVTEKGKDVELRCDPISGHTALYWYRQSLGQGLEFLIYFQGNSAPDKSGLPSDRFSAERTGGSVSTLTIQRTQQEDSAVYLCASSLVMGVDTGELFFGEGSRLTVL.

This clonotype was seen more than once but under ten times. V is TRBV7-8 and J is TRBJ2-7; D is undetermined. Germline V gives CDR1 SGHVS, CDR2 FQNEAQ. V lost 3 bases to trimming and J lost 5 bases, with 14 bases between them. The CDR3 spans 14 residues. DNA for the CDR3: TGTGCCAGCAGCTTCTCGGTCGTTTGGGACGAGCAGTACTTC. Amino acid sequence: CASSFSVVWDEQYF.

The genes are TRBV18 and TRBJ2-1; D possibly uses TRBD1 or TRBD2 (6 bases each). The CDR3 consists of 18 residues. From germline, CDR1 is KGHSH and CDR2 LQKENI. V lost 2 bases and J 0 bases, leaving 17 bases between the germline ends. CDR3 amino acids: CASSPTGAGLSSYNEQFF. DNA of the CDR3: TGTGCCAGCTCACCAACGGGGGCCGGACTGAGCTCCTACAATGAGCAGTTCTTC.

This clonotype has only a few counts. The chain uses TRBV7-6 and TRBJ2-3; 7 nucleotides align to TRBD1. The germline CDR1 and CDR2 sequences are SGHVS and FNYEAQ. V was clipped by 5 bases and J by 3 bases; unmatched bases: 20. The CDR3 consists of 19 residues. This CDR3 is CASSPRTGGVVGRTDTQYF. The CDR3 DNA is TGTGCCAGCAGCCCCAGGACAGGAGGTGTCGTGGGCCGAACAGATACGCAGTATTTT.